Listed below are T cell receptor beta chains from one sample, sequenced in a study of cytomegalovirus exposure and HLA in healthy donors. TCRdb's table, derived via immunoSEQ multiplex PCR, lists solely in-frame clones and lacks some. Of 150,000 to 200,000 clones in the sample, 84% were seen once. The source material was PBMCs. Receptors were obtained from a boy between 10 and 17 years old in good health and CMV-seronegative. CDR3s include the opening cysteine and the closing phenylalanine or tryptophan. A D gene is named only where the DNA matches it firmly. The listing skips clone size in some rows; elsewhere it reads once, few, many or a size class.

d_call j_call v_call cdr3_length clone_size cdr3_aa cdr3_nt
TRBD1 TRBJ1-1 TRBV11-2 14 - CASSALGQGGRAFF TGTGCCAGCAGCGCCCTCGGACAGGGAGGTCGCGCTTTCTTT
TRBD1 TRBJ1-4 TRBV25-1 13 - CASSVGQGRGLFF TGTGCCAGCAGTGTTGGACAGGGAAGAGGACTGTTTTTT
TRBD1 TRBJ1-4 TRBV19 13 - CATTGQGNEKLFF TGTGCCACTACGGGACAGGGAAATGAAAAACTGTTTTTT
TRBD2 TRBJ2-7 TRBV18 16 - CASSPPEGEGSYEQYF TGTGCCAGCTCACCACCGGAAGGGGAGGGCTCCTACGAGCAGTACTTC
TRBD1 TRBJ1-4 TRBV5-4 14 - CASSLRGRGEKLFF TGTGCCAGCAGCTTGAGGGGGCGAGGTGAAAAACTGTTTTTT
TRBD2 TRBJ2-1 TRBV2 17 once CASSEWGSGRPSNEQFF TGTGCCAGCAGTGAATGGGGTAGCGGGAGGCCCTCCAATGAGCAGTTCTTC
TRBD2 TRBJ2-7 TRBV11-2 15 once CASSPSGGRLYEQYF TGTGCCAGCAGCCCTTCGGGGGGGCGTCTTTACGAGCAGTACTTC
- TRBJ2-3 TRBV27 13 once CASSFVRTDTQYF TGTGCCAGCAGTTTTGTCAGAACAGATACGCAGTATTTT
TRBD1 TRBJ1-4 TRBV4-1 17 - CASSHEILGRGREKLFF TGCGCCAGCAGCCACGAAATCCTGGGCAGGGGGCGTGAAAAACTGTTTTTT
TRBD1 TRBJ2-3 TRBV6-5 15 - CASRGTGRGADTQYF TGTGCCAGCAGAGGGACAGGAAGGGGCGCAGATACGCAGTATTTT
TRBD2 TRBJ2-2 TRBV5-6 17 - CASSLRLAGAGTGELFF TGTGCCAGCAGCCTCCGGCTAGCGGGAGCGGGGACTGGGGAGCTGTTTTTT
TRBD1 TRBJ2-7 TRBV6-5 14 - CASSPGQGTYEQYF TGTGCCAGCAGTCCCGGACAGGGTACCTACGAGCAGTACTTC
- TRBJ2-1 TRBV11-2 12 - CASSLLLYEQFF TGTGCCAGCAGCTTACTTCTCTATGAGCAGTTCTTC
- TRBJ2-7 TRBV7-9 13 - CASSPTSNYEQYF TGTGCCAGCAGCCCTACTAGTAACTACGAGCAGTACTTC
TRBD1 TRBJ1-2 TRBV18 15 - CASSPETGGNYGYTF TGTGCCAGCTCACCGGAGACAGGGGGTAACTATGGCTACACCTTC
TRBD2 TRBJ2-3 TRBV28 20 - CASSLRAGAGSLRGTDTQYF TGTGCCAGCAGTTTACGGGCGGGAGCGGGAAGTCTACGCGGCACAGATACGCAGTATTTT
TRBD1 TRBJ1-5 TRBV28 17 - CASSPGTGGISNQPQHF TGTGCCAGCAGCCCCGGGACAGGGGGCATTAGCAATCAGCCCCAGCATTTT
- TRBJ2-1 TRBV5-1 15 - CASSLTPLTYNEQFF TGCGCCAGCAGCTTGACTCCTCTAACCTACAATGAGCAGTTCTTC
TRBD1 TRBJ1-6 TRBV30 14 - CAWRSDRGNSPLHF TGTGCCTGGAGATCCGACAGGGGTAATTCACCCCTCCACTTT
- TRBJ2-2 TRBV6-1 11 once CASKGAGELFF TGTGCCAGCAAGGGGGCCGGGGAGCTGTTTTTT
TRBD2 TRBJ2-5 TRBV11-3 13 - CASSFREGETQYF TGTGCCAGCAGCTTTCGGGAGGGGGAGACCCAGTACTTC
TRBD1 TRBJ1-3 TRBV2 15 - CASGTGNTSGNTIYF TGTGCCAGTGGGACAGGAAATACCTCTGGAAACACCATATATTTT
TRBD2 TRBJ2-1 TRBV14 16 - CASSQLRLAGRNEQFF TGTGCCAGCAGCCAATTACGACTAGCGGGACGCAATGAGCAGTTCTTC
TRBD1 TRBJ2-5 TRBV5-1 15 - CASSFGGQEYETQYF TGCGCCAGCAGCTTTGGGGGACAGGAATATGAGACCCAGTACTTC
- TRBJ1-1 TRBV10-3 13 - CAISKDSSPEAFF TGTGCCATCAGTAAGGACAGCTCCCCTGAAGCTTTCTTT
TRBD2 TRBJ2-1 TRBV7-8 16 - CASSPRLAGGPKVQFF TGTGCCAGCAGCCCGCGACTAGCGGGAGGCCCCAAAGTGCAGTTCTTC
TRBD2 TRBJ2-6 TRBV7-2 16 - CASRPGGGLGANVLTF TGTGCCAGCAGGCCCGGCGGGGGGCTCGGGGCCAACGTCCTGACTTTC
- TRBJ2-7 TRBV7-2 14 - CASSQLGLSYEQYF TGTGCCAGCAGTCAACTCGGACTCTCCTACGAGCAGTACTTC
TRBD2 TRBJ2-7 TRBV4-1 13 - CASSLGLAGEQYF TGCGCCAGCAGCCTGGGACTAGCGGGAGAGCAGTACTTC
- TRBJ2-7 TRBV27 15 - CASSLAGTGAYEQYF TGTGCCAGCAGTCTCGCCGGGACGGGAGCCTACGAGCAGTACTTC
- TRBJ1-3 TRBV27 14 - CASSLTGNGNTIYF TGTGCCAGCAGTCTCACAGGGAATGGAAACACCATATATTTT
- TRBJ2-7 TRBV14 12 - CASSRVSYEQYF TGTGCCAGCAGCCGAGTCTCCTACGAGCAGTACTTC
TRBD2 TRBJ2-3 TRBV4-1 18 - CASRKRGLAGGYTDTQYF TGCGCCAGCAGGAAGAGGGGACTAGCGGGGGGGTACACAGATACGCAGTATTTT